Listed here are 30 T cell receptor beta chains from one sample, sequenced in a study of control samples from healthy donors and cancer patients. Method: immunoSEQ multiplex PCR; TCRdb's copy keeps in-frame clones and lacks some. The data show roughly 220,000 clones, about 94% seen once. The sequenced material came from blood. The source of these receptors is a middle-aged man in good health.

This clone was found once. In DNA, the CDR3 is TGTGCCAGCAGTCGGGGGGGGACGACAATTGGCTACACCTTC. This codes for CASSRGGTTIGYTF. The rearrangement links TRBV2 to TRBJ1-2, with D tentatively TRBD1 (5 bases). This CDR3 comprises 14 residues. V lost 5 bases and J 7 bases, leaving 17 bases between the germline ends. Germline V gene sequence: CDR1 SNHLY, CDR2 FYNNEI.

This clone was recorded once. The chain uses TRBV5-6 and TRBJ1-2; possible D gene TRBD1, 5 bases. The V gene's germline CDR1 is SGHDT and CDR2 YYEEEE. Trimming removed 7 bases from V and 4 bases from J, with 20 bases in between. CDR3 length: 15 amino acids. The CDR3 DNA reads TGTGCCAGCCAATTTTTGGGGACGGTCCTCTATGGCTACACCTTC. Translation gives CASQFLGTVLYGYTF.

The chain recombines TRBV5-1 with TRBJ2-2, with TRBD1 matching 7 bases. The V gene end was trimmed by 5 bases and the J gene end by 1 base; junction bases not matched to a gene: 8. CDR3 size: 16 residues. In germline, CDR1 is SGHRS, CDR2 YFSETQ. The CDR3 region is CASSLGDRLNTGELFF. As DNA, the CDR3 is TGCGCCAGCAGTCTCGGGGACAGATTGAACACCGGGGAGCTGTTTTTT.

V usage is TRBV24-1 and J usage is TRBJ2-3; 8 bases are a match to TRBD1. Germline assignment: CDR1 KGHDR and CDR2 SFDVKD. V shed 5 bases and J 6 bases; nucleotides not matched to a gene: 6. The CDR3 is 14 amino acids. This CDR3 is CATSVRTGTDTQYF. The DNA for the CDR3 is TGTGCCACCAGTGTGAGGACAGGGACTGATACGCAGTATTTT.

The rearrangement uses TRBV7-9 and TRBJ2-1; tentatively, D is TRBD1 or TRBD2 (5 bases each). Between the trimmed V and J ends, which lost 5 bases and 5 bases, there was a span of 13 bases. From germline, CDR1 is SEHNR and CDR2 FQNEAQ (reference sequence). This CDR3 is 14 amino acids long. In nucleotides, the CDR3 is TGTGCCAGCAGCCAGTCAGGGAGAGACAATGAGCAGTTCTTC. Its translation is CASSQSGRDNEQFF. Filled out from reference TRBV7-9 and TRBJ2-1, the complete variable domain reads DTGVSQNPRHKITKRGQNVTFRCDPISEHNRLYWYRQTLGQGPEFLTYFQNEAQLEKSRLLSDRFSAERPKGSFSTLEIQRTEQGDSAMYLCASSQSGRDNEQFFGPGTRLTVL.

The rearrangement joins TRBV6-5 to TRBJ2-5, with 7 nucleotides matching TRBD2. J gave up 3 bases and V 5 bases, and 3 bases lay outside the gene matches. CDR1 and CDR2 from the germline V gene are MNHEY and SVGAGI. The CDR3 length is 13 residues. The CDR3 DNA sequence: TGTGCCAGCAGTAGCGGGACGGAAGAGACCCAGTACTTC. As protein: CASSSGTEETQYF.

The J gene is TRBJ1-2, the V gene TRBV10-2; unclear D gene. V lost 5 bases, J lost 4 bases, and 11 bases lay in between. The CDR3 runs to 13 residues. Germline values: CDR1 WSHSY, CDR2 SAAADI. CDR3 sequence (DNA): TGCGCCAGCAGTCCTGACGGTTCCTATGGCTACACCTTC. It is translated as CASSPDGSYGYTF.

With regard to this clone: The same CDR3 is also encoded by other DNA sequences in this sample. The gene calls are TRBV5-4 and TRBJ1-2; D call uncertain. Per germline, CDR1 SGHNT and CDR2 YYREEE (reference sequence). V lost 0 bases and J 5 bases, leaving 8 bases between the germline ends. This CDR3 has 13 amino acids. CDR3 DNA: TGTGCCAGCAGCTTGGCGGGCGTTTATGGCTACACCTTC. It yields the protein CASSLAGVYGYTF.

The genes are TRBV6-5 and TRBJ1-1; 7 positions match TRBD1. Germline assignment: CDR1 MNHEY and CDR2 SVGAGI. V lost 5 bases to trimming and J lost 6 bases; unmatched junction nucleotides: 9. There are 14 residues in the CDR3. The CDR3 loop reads CASSRTGVVAEAFF. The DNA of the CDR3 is TGTGCCAGCAGTCGTACAGGGGTTGTGGCTGAAGCTTTCTTT.

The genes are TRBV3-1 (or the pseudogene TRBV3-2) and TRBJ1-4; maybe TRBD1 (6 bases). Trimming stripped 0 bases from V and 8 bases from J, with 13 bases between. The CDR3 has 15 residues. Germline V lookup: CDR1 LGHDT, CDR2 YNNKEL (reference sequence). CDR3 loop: CASSQERDTVEKLFF. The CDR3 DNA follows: TGTGCCAGCAGCCAAGAACGGGACACTGTAGAAAAACTGTTTTTT.

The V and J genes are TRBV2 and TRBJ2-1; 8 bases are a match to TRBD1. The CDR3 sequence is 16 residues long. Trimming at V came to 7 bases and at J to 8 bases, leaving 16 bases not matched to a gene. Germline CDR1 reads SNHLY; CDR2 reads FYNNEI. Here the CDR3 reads CASTRPEDREIHEQFF. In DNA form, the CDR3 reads TGTGCCAGCACTCGACCGGAGGACAGGGAGATCCATGAGCAGTTCTTC.

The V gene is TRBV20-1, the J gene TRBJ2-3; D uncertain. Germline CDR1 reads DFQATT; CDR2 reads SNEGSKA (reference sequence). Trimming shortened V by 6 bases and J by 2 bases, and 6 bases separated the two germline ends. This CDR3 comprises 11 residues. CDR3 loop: CSALLTDTQYF. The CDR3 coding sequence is TGCAGTGCGCTGCTCACAGATACGCAGTATTTT.

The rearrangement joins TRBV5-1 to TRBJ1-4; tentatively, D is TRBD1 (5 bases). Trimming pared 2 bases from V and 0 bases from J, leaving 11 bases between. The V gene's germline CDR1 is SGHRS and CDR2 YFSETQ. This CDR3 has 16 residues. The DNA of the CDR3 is TGCGCCAGCAGCTTAGACAGCCCTGCAACTAATGAAAAACTGTTTTTT. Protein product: CASSLDSPATNEKLFF.

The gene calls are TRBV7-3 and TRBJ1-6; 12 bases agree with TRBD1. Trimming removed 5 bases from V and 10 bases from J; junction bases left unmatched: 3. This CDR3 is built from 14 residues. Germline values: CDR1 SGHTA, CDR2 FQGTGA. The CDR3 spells CASSTGQGASPLHF. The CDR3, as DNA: TGTGCCAGCAGCACGGGACAGGGGGCGTCACCCCTCCACTTT.

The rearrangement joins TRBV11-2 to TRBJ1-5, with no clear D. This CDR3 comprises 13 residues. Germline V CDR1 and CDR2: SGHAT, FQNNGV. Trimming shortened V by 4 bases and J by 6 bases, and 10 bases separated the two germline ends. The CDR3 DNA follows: TGTGCCAGCAGCTACAGTGTTGGTCAGCCCCAGCATTTT. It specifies CASSYSVGQPQHF. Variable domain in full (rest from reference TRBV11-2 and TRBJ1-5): EAGVAQSPRYKIIEKRQSVAFWCNPISGHATLYWYQQILGQGPKLLIQFQNNGVVDDSQLPKDRFSAERLKGVDSTLKIQPAKLEDSAVYLCASSYSVGQPQHFGDGTRLSIL.

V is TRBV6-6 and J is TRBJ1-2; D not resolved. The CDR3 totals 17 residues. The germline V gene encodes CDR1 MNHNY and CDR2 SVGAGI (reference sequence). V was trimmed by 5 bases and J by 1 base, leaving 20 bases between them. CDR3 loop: CASSPPELRTNNYGYTF. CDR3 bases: TGTGCCAGCAGTCCCCCAGAGCTCCGGACGAATAACTATGGCTACACCTTC.

The CDR3 reads CASTKQVLGEQYF. The CDR3 DNA sequence: TGTGCCAGCACGAAACAGGTCCTCGGCGAGCAGTACTTC. The chain uses TRBV28 and TRBJ2-7, with D possibly matching TRBD1 (5 bases). The CDR3 is made up of 13 amino acids. The germline gives CDR1 MDHEN, CDR2 SYDVKM. The V end was cut by 7 bases, the J end by 6 bases, with 16 bases between. Filled out from reference TRBV28 and TRBJ2-7, the complete variable domain reads DVKVTQSSRYLVKRTGEKVFLECVQDMDHENMFWYRQDPGLGLRLIYFSYDVKMKEKGDIPEGYSVSREKKERFSLILESASTNQTSMYLCASTKQVLGEQYFGPGTRLTVT.

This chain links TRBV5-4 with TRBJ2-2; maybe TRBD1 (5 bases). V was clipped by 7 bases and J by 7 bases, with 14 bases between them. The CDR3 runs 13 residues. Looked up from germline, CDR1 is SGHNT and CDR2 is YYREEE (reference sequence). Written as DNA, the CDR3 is TGTGCCAGCGCCCAGGACATAAACGGGGAGCTGTTTTTT. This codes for CASAQDINGELFF.

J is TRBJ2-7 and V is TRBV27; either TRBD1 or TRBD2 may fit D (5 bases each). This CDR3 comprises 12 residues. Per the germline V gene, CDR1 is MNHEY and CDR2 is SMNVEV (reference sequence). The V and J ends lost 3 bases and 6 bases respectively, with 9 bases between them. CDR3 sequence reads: CASSFGGSEQYF. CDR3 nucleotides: TGTGCCAGCAGTTTTGGGGGAAGCGAGCAGTACTTC.

This CDR3 is CASSSPYRVGYTF. The CDR3 nucleotides are TGTGCCAGCAGCTCTCCGTACAGGGTTGGCTACACCTTC. The chain couples TRBV11-2 to TRBJ1-2, with a possible D match to TRBD1 (6 bases). The germline V and J ends were trimmed by 4 bases and 7 bases, with 13 bases remaining between them. This CDR3 comprises 13 residues. Germline loops: CDR1 SGHAT, CDR2 FQNNGV.

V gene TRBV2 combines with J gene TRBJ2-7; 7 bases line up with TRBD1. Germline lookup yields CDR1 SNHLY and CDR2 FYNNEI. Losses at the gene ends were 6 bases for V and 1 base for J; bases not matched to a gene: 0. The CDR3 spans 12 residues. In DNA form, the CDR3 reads TGTGCCAGCAGGACAGGGTCCTACGAGCAGTACTTC. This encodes CASRTGSYEQYF.

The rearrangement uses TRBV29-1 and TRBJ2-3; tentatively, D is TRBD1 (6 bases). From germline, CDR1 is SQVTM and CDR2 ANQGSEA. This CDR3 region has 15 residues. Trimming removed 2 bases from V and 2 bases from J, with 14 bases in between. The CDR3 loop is CSVESRDIYTDTQYF. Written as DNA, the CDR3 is TGCAGCGTTGAAAGCAGGGACATTTACACAGATACGCAGTATTTT.

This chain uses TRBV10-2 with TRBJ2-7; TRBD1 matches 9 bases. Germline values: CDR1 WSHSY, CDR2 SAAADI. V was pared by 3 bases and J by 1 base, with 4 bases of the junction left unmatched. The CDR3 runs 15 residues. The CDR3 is CASSDTTGGSYEQYV. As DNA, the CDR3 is TGCGCCAGCAGTGATACGACAGGGGGGTCCTACGAGCAGTACGTC.

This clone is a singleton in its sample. The CDR3 reads CASSLLSGTVNTEAFF. The CDR3 DNA sequence: TGCGCCAGCAGCTTACTCTCCGGGACGGTGAACACTGAAGCTTTCTTT. The gene calls are TRBV5-1 and TRBJ1-1, with D maybe TRBD1 (5 bases). Trimming cost V 2 bases and J 0 bases, with 14 bases left between them. Per germline, CDR1 SGHRS and CDR2 YFSETQ. This CDR3 comprises 16 residues.

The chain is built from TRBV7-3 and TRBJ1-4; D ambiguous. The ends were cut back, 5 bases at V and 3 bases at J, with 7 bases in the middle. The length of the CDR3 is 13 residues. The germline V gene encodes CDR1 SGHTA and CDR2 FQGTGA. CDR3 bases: TGTGCCAGCAGCCCTGGGGCTAATGAAAAACTGTTTTTT. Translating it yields CASSPGANEKLFF.

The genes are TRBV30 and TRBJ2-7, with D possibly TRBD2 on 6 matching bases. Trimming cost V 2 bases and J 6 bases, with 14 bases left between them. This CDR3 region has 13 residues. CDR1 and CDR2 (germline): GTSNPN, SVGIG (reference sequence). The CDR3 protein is CAWSTAGGSEQYF. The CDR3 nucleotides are TGTGCCTGGAGTACCGCCGGGGGTAGCGAGCAGTACTTC. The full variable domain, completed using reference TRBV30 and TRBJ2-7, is SQTIHQWPATLVQPVGSPLSLECTVEGTSNPNLYWYRQAAGRGLQLLFYSVGIGQISSEVPQNLSASRPQDRQFILSSKKLLLSDSGFYLCAWSTAGGSEQYFGPGTRLTVT.

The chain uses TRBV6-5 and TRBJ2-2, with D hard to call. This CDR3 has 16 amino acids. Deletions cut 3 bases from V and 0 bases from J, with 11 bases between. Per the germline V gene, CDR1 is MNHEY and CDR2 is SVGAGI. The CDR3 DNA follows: TGTGCCAGCAGTTATTATGGGGTCCCGAACACCGGGGAGCTGTTTTTT. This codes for CASSYYGVPNTGELFF.

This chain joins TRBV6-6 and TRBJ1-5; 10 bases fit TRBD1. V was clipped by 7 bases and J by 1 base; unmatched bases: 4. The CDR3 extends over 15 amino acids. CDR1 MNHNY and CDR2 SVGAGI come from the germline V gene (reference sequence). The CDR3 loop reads CASTLDRGSNQPQHF. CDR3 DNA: TGTGCCAGCACCCTGGACAGGGGGAGCAATCAGCCCCAGCATTTT.

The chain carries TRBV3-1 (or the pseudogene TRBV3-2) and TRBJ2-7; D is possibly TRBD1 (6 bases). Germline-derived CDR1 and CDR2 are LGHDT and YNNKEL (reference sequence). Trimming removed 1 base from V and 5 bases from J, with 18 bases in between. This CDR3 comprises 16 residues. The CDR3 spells CASSQVSGGWFDEQYV. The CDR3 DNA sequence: TGTGCCAGCAGCCAAGTTAGTGGGGGCTGGTTCGACGAGCAGTACGTC.

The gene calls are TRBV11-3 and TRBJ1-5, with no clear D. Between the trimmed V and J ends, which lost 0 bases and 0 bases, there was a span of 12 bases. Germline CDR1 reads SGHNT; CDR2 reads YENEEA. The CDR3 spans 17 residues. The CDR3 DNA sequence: TGTGCCAGCAGCTTAGATCGGCCAGACAATAGCAATCAGCCCCAGCATTTT. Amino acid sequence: CASSLDRPDNSNQPQHF.